These T cell receptor beta chains were read from a single sample in a study of blood T cells in healthy people across ages. Each CDR3 protein is one row after TCRdb ran MiXCR on the 5' RACE reads. The table shows 1.5 million to 2 million distinct CDR3 sequences, with roughly a third occurring only once. The sample comprised blood. These receptors came from a woman in her 30s in good health. Both conserved end residues are part of each CDR3. Fields, in order: D gene, clone size, J gene, V gene, CDR3 DNA, CDR3 protein. A D gene is named only where the DNA matches it firmly. Where a row states a size, it is once, few, many or the class of an expanded clone; other rows omit it.

D gene: TRBD1
clone size: NA
J gene: TRBJ1-1
V gene: TRBV9
CDR3 DNA: TGTGCCAGCAGCGTAGGAAGGGGACAGGGAGGGTCTGAAGCTTTCTTT
CDR3 protein: CASSVGRGQGGSEAFF

D gene: NA
clone size: NA
J gene: TRBJ2-5
V gene: TRBV3-1
CDR3 DNA: TGTGCCAGCAGCCATAACAGGAACCAAGAGACCCAGTACTTC
CDR3 protein: CASSHNRNQETQYF

D gene: TRBD1
clone size: NA
J gene: TRBJ1-2
V gene: TRBV5-1
CDR3 DNA: TGCGCCAGCAGCCAGACGACAGGGGGTGGAAACTATGGCTACACCTTC
CDR3 protein: CASSQTTGGGNYGYTF

D gene: NA
clone size: NA
J gene: TRBJ2-5
V gene: TRBV7-9
CDR3 DNA: TGTGCCGGCAGCCGAATGTACCAAGAGACCCAGTACTTC
CDR3 protein: CAGSRMYQETQYF

D gene: NA
clone size: few
J gene: TRBJ2-3
V gene: TRBV7-2
CDR3 DNA: TGTGCCAGCACCGACCGGAGGGGGGTGGATACGCAGTATTTT
CDR3 protein: CASTDRRGVDTQYF

D gene: NA
clone size: NA
J gene: TRBJ1-1
V gene: TRBV11-1
CDR3 DNA: TGTGCCAGTAGATTCGGTCCGAACACTGAAGCTTTCTTT
CDR3 protein: CASRFGPNTEAFF

D gene: NA
clone size: NA
J gene: TRBJ1-1
V gene: TRBV20-1
CDR3 DNA: TGCAGTGCTGGAGATCAGGGTGTCAGAACTGAAGCTTTCTTT
CDR3 protein: CSAGDQGVRTEAFF

D gene: TRBD1
clone size: few
J gene: TRBJ2-7
V gene: TRBV27
CDR3 DNA: TGTGCCAGCAGTACTACCGGGACAGGGATCTACGAGCAGTACTTC
CDR3 protein: CASSTTGTGIYEQYF

D gene: NA
clone size: few
J gene: TRBJ2-7
V gene: TRBV20-1
CDR3 DNA: TGCAGTGCTAGCCTCCCCGCCACCTACGAGCAGTACTTC
CDR3 protein: CSASLPATYEQYF

D gene: NA
clone size: NA
J gene: TRBJ1-1
V gene: TRBV13
CDR3 DNA: TGTGCCAGCAGCGGAACAGACGAGAACACTGAAGCTTTCTTT
CDR3 protein: CASSGTDENTEAFF

D gene: NA
clone size: many
J gene: TRBJ2-1
V gene: TRBV5-1
CDR3 DNA: TGCGCCAGCAGCCTTCTGGCGGTTAACAATGAGCAGTTCTTC
CDR3 protein: CASSLLAVNNEQFF

D gene: NA
clone size: NA
J gene: TRBJ1-5
V gene: TRBV20-1
CDR3 DNA: TGCAGTGCCATAACAGGGCAGAGGGCAGATCAGCCCCAGCATTTT
CDR3 protein: CSAITGQRADQPQHF

D gene: NA
clone size: NA
J gene: TRBJ2-1
V gene: TRBV5-1
CDR3 DNA: TGCGCCAGCAGCTCTCCGAACGGAGAGCGCCGGGTGGCTGAGCAGTTCTTC
CDR3 protein: CASSSPNGERRVAEQFF

D gene: TRBD1
clone size: NA
J gene: TRBJ2-5
V gene: TRBV6-6
CDR3 DNA: TGTGCCAGCAGCAACAGGGGGTTTGGGGAGACCCAGTACTTC
CDR3 protein: CASSNRGFGETQYF

D gene: NA
clone size: NA
J gene: TRBJ2-2
V gene: TRBV20-1
CDR3 DNA: TGCAGTGCTACTCCTCTCGCGAACACCGGGGAGCTGTTTTTT
CDR3 protein: CSATPLANTGELFF

D gene: TRBD2
clone size: NA
J gene: TRBJ2-4
V gene: TRBV7-2
CDR3 DNA: TGTGCCAGCAGCTCCGCCGGGAGGGGGGAAAACATTCAGTACTTC
CDR3 protein: CASSSAGRGENIQYF

D gene: TRBD1
clone size: few
J gene: TRBJ2-7
V gene: TRBV6-1
CDR3 DNA: TGTGCCAGCAGCCGGGGACAGGGGCAATTCTACGAGCAGTACTTC
CDR3 protein: CASSRGQGQFYEQYF

D gene: NA
clone size: NA
J gene: TRBJ1-1
V gene: TRBV20-1
CDR3 DNA: TGCAGTGCCCCGAGCGGGGCGGCGAACACTGAAGCTTTCTTT
CDR3 protein: CSAPSGAANTEAFF

D gene: TRBD1
clone size: NA
J gene: TRBJ2-7
V gene: TRBV5-1
CDR3 DNA: TGCGCCAGCAGCCCGCTTGGACAGGGGGCTTCCTACGAGCAGTACTTC
CDR3 protein: CASSPLGQGASYEQYF

D gene: NA
clone size: NA
J gene: TRBJ2-3
V gene: TRBV6-2/TRBV6-3
CDR3 DNA: TGTGCCAGCAGTTATTCGGAGTTTACAGATACGCAGTATTTT
CDR3 protein: CASSYSEFTDTQYF

D gene: NA
clone size: NA
J gene: TRBJ2-7
V gene: TRBV6-1
CDR3 DNA: TGTGCCAGCAGTGAGCGGAACTACGGGCAGTACTTC
CDR3 protein: CASSERNYGQYF

D gene: NA
clone size: many
J gene: TRBJ1-1
V gene: TRBV20-1
CDR3 DNA: TGCAGTGCTAGAGATCTTGTGAACACTGAAGCTTTCTTT
CDR3 protein: CSARDLVNTEAFF

D gene: NA
clone size: NA
J gene: TRBJ1-2
V gene: TRBV25-1
CDR3 DNA: TGTGCCAGCAAAGGTACAGGAACAAACTATGGCTACACCTTC
CDR3 protein: CASKGTGTNYGYTF

D gene: TRBD2
clone size: many
J gene: TRBJ2-1
V gene: TRBV3-1
CDR3 DNA: TGCGCCAGCAGCCAGGGGACTAGCGGCCACAATGAGCAGTTCTTC
CDR3 protein: CASSQGTSGHNEQFF

D gene: NA
clone size: few
J gene: TRBJ2-4
V gene: TRBV10-3
CDR3 DNA: TGTGCCATCAGTGAGGGGCTCGGGACACTGGGCCAACTAGCCAAAAACATTCAGTACTTC
CDR3 protein: CAISEGLGTLGQLAKNIQYF

D gene: NA
clone size: NA
J gene: TRBJ2-3
V gene: TRBV20-1
CDR3 DNA: TGCAGTGCCGTTAGCGGACGGACAGATACGCAGTATTTT
CDR3 protein: CSAVSGRTDTQYF

D gene: TRBD2
clone size: few
J gene: TRBJ2-7
V gene: TRBV9
CDR3 DNA: TGTGCCAGCAGCGTAGGAGACGGGTGGGGAGGGAGGTCCCACGAGCAGTACTTC
CDR3 protein: CASSVGDGWGGRSHEQYF

D gene: NA
clone size: NA
J gene: TRBJ2-3
V gene: TRBV7-9
CDR3 DNA: TGTGCCAGCAGCTTAGAGATAGTTAGCGGAGAGGGGCCAGATACGCAGTATTTT
CDR3 protein: CASSLEIVSGEGPDTQYF

D gene: TRBD1
clone size: once
J gene: TRBJ1-2
V gene: TRBV6-1
CDR3 DNA: TGTGCCAGCCTCCTAGTAGGACAGGGACGTGGCTACACCTTC
CDR3 protein: CASLLVGQGRGYTF

D gene: NA
clone size: many
J gene: TRBJ2-1
V gene: TRBV12-3/TRBV12-4
CDR3 DNA: TGTGCCAGCAGTTCCCTCAATGAGCAGTTCTTC
CDR3 protein: CASSSLNEQFF

D gene: TRBD2
clone size: NA
J gene: TRBJ2-4
V gene: TRBV27
CDR3 DNA: TGTGCCAGCAGTGTGACGGGACTAAACAAAAACATTCAGTACTTC
CDR3 protein: CASSVTGLNKNIQYF

D gene: TRBD1
clone size: NA
J gene: TRBJ2-1
V gene: TRBV5-1
CDR3 DNA: TGCGCCAGCAGCCTGACAGGGGGCGGGTGGAGTGAGCAGTTCTTC
CDR3 protein: CASSLTGGGWSEQFF

D gene: NA
clone size: few
J gene: TRBJ2-7
V gene: TRBV20-1
CDR3 DNA: TGCAGTGCTAGGCCGGGACTTAGCGGCTCCTACGAGCAGTACTTC
CDR3 protein: CSARPGLSGSYEQYF

D gene: NA
clone size: NA
J gene: TRBJ1-1
V gene: TRBV6-1
CDR3 DNA: TGTGCCAGCAGTGAAGTTGGAATTCGAGCTGAAGCTTTCTTT
CDR3 protein: CASSEVGIRAEAFF

D gene: NA
clone size: NA
J gene: TRBJ2-7
V gene: TRBV21-1
CDR3 DNA: TGTGCCAGCAGCACCCATGACCGACTAGCGGTTTCCTACGAGCAGTACTTC
CDR3 protein: CASSTHDRLAVSYEQYF

D gene: NA
clone size: NA
J gene: TRBJ2-1
V gene: TRBV30
CDR3 DNA: TGTGCCTGGAAGCGCAGGGGCTCCTACAATGAGCAGTTCTTC
CDR3 protein: CAWKRRGSYNEQFF

D gene: TRBD1
clone size: NA
J gene: TRBJ1-1
V gene: TRBV5-1
CDR3 DNA: TGCGCCAGCAGCTCCACAGGGGGCTCGGGTACTGAAGCTTTCTTT
CDR3 protein: CASSSTGGSGTEAFF

D gene: NA
clone size: NA
J gene: TRBJ2-1
V gene: TRBV3-1
CDR3 DNA: TGTGCCAGCAGCCAAGAGCGGCTTCTTAGCTCCTACAATGAGCAGTTCTTC
CDR3 protein: CASSQERLLSSYNEQFF

D gene: NA
clone size: NA
J gene: TRBJ1-6
V gene: TRBV3-1
CDR3 DNA: TGTGCCAGCAGCCCGACAGGAGGTGAGGATTCACCCCTCCACTTT
CDR3 protein: CASSPTGGEDSPLHF

D gene: NA
clone size: many
J gene: TRBJ2-5
V gene: TRBV5-5
CDR3 DNA: TGTGCCAGCAGCTTGCTAGGGAGTGGAACGGAGACCCAGTACTTC
CDR3 protein: CASSLLGSGTETQYF

D gene: NA
clone size: few
J gene: TRBJ1-1
V gene: TRBV20-1
CDR3 DNA: TGCAGTGCTGCGGTGAGGGTACACACTGAAGCTTTCTTT
CDR3 protein: CSAAVRVHTEAFF

D gene: TRBD1
clone size: few
J gene: TRBJ2-1
V gene: TRBV25-1
CDR3 DNA: TGTGCCAGCCTGAGGGGACAGGGGGATTACAATGAGCAGTTCTTC
CDR3 protein: CASLRGQGDYNEQFF

D gene: TRBD1
clone size: few
J gene: TRBJ2-2
V gene: TRBV20-1
CDR3 DNA: TGCAGTGCTAGCCATCACGGACAGGTGGTCACCGGGGAGCTGTTTTTT
CDR3 protein: CSASHHGQVVTGELFF

D gene: NA
clone size: once
J gene: TRBJ2-1
V gene: TRBV5-1
CDR3 DNA: TGCGCCAGCAGCCCCCCTGACGGGAGTGTCAATGAGCAGTTCTTC
CDR3 protein: CASSPPDGSVNEQFF

D gene: NA
clone size: few
J gene: TRBJ2-5
V gene: TRBV2
CDR3 DNA: TGTGCCAGCAGGCTCGAAAGAGAGACCCAGTACTTC
CDR3 protein: CASRLERETQYF

D gene: NA
clone size: few
J gene: TRBJ2-7
V gene: TRBV5-1
CDR3 DNA: TGCGCCAGCAGCTTCCAAGGGGAAAGGAGCGAGCAGTACTTC
CDR3 protein: CASSFQGERSEQYF

D gene: TRBD2
clone size: few
J gene: TRBJ2-7
V gene: TRBV20-1
CDR3 DNA: TGCAGTGCTAGCCCGGCACTAGCGGGAGTCCCCTACGAGCAGTACTTC
CDR3 protein: CSASPALAGVPYEQYF

D gene: TRBD2
clone size: NA
J gene: TRBJ2-5
V gene: TRBV6-6
CDR3 DNA: TGTGCCAGCAGCCAAGGACTAGCGACGAAAGAGACCCAGTACTTC
CDR3 protein: CASSQGLATKETQYF

D gene: NA
clone size: NA
J gene: TRBJ1-4
V gene: TRBV2
CDR3 DNA: TGTGCCAGCAGTGATCTGACGGGTAATGAAAAACTGTTTTTT
CDR3 protein: CASSDLTGNEKLFF

D gene: NA
clone size: NA
J gene: TRBJ1-6
V gene: TRBV15
CDR3 DNA: TGTGCCACCAGCAGCCAAAACAGGGATCTCGATAATTCACCCCTCCACTTT
CDR3 protein: CATSSQNRDLDNSPLHF

D gene: NA
clone size: NA
J gene: TRBJ2-5
V gene: TRBV11-1
CDR3 DNA: TGTGCCAGCAGCTTAGACGGGGGCTTGGGGGAGACCCAGTACTTC
CDR3 protein: CASSLDGGLGETQYF

D gene: TRBD2
clone size: NA
J gene: TRBJ2-3
V gene: TRBV3-1
CDR3 DNA: TGTGCCAGCAGCAAAGGACTAGTGGATACAGATACGCAGTATTTT
CDR3 protein: CASSKGLVDTDTQYF

D gene: NA
clone size: NA
J gene: TRBJ1-1
V gene: TRBV20-1
CDR3 DNA: TGCAGTGCTACCGAGGGGGGCACTGAAGCTTTCTTT
CDR3 protein: CSATEGGTEAFF

D gene: NA
clone size: NA
J gene: TRBJ2-2
V gene: TRBV7-3
CDR3 DNA: TGTGCCAGCAGCTTAACCAGCGCGAACACCGGGGAGCGGTTTTTT
CDR3 protein: CASSLTSANTGERFF

D gene: NA
clone size: NA
J gene: TRBJ1-1
V gene: TRBV20-1
CDR3 DNA: TGCAGTGCTAGAGCGACTTTGTACACTGAAGCTTTCTTT
CDR3 protein: CSARATLYTEAFF

D gene: NA
clone size: NA
J gene: TRBJ1-5
V gene: TRBV9
CDR3 DNA: TGTGCCAGCAGCGTAGATACCCCGGAGGCCAATCAGCCCCAGCATTTT
CDR3 protein: CASSVDTPEANQPQHF

D gene: NA
clone size: few
J gene: TRBJ1-5
V gene: TRBV6-6
CDR3 DNA: TGTGCCAGCGGGCAGTCCAATAATCAGCCCCAGCATTTT
CDR3 protein: CASGQSNNQPQHF

D gene: NA
clone size: NA
J gene: TRBJ2-1
V gene: TRBV7-3
CDR3 DNA: TGTGCCAGCAGCTTAACTACAGGGAATGAGCAGTTCTTC
CDR3 protein: CASSLTTGNEQFF

D gene: TRBD2
clone size: few
J gene: TRBJ2-7
V gene: TRBV9
CDR3 DNA: TGTGCCAGCAGCGTAGCGGGGACTAACTCCCACGAGCAGTACTTC
CDR3 protein: CASSVAGTNSHEQYF

D gene: TRBD2
clone size: few
J gene: TRBJ2-1
V gene: TRBV5-1
CDR3 DNA: TGCGCCAGCATCGAAGCGGGGGGGCCGAATGAGCAGTTCTTC
CDR3 protein: CASIEAGGPNEQFF